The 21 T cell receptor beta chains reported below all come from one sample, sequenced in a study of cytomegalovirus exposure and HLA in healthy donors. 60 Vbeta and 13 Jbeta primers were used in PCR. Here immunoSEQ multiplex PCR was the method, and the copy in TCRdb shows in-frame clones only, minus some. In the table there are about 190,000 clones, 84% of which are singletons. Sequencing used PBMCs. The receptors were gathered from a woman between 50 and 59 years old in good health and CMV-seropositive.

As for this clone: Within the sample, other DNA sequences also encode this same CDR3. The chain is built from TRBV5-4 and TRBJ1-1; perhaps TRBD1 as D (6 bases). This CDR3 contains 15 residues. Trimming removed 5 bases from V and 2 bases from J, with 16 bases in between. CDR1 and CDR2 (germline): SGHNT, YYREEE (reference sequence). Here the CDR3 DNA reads TGTGCCAGCAGAAGGACGGGGGGCTCTAACACTGAAGCTTTCTTT. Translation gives CASRRTGGSNTEAFF.

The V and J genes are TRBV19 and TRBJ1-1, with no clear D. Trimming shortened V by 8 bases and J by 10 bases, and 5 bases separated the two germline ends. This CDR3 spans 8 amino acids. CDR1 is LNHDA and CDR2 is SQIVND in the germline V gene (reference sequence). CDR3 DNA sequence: TGTGCCAGTGAGTCAGCTTTCTTT. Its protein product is CASESAFF.

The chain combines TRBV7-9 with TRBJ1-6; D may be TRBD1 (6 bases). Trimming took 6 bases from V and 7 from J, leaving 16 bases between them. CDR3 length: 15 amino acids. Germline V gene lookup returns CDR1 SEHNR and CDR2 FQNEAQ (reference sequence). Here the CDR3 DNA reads TGTGCCAGCAGAGATGGGGCCAGGGGCAATTCACCCCTCCACTTT. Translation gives CASRDGARGNSPLHF.

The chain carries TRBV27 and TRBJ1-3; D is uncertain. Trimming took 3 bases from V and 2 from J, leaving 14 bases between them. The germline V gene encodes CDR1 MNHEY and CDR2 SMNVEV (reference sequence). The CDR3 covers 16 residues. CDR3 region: CASSFQAGFAGNTIYF. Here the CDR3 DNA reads TGTGCCAGCAGTTTTCAGGCAGGCTTTGCTGGAAACACCATATATTTT.

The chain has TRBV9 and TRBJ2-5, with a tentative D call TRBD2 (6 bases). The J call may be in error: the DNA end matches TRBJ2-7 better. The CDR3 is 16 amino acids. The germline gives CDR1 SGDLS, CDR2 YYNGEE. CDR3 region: CASSVAPDSGYYEQYF. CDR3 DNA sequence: TGTGCCAGCAGCGTAGCCCCGGATAGCGGATACTACGAGCAGTACTTC.

In DNA form, the CDR3 reads TGTGCCAGCAGTGAAACTTCAGGCCGCTATGGCTACACCTTC. Amino acids: CASSETSGRYGYTF. The chain employs TRBV2 and TRBJ1-2; D not resolved. The CDR3 consists of 14 residues. V lost 2 bases and J 4 bases, leaving 11 bases between the germline ends. The V gene's germline CDR1 is SNHLY and CDR2 FYNNEI.

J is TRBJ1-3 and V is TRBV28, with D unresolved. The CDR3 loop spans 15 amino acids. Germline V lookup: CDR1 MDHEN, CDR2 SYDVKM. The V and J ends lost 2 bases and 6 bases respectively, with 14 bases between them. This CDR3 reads CASSLGGVQKNTIYF. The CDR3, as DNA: TGTGCCAGCAGTTTAGGCGGGGTCCAGAAAAACACCATATATTTT.

CDR3 amino acids: CASSSPGGHGYTF. CDR3 in DNA: TGCGCCAGCAGCTCACCCGGAGGGCATGGCTACACCTTC. The V call is TRBV5-1, the J call TRBJ1-2; no definite D call. This CDR3 region has 13 residues. V lost 3 bases to trimming and J lost 6 bases, with 12 bases between them. Germline V gene lookup returns CDR1 SGHRS and CDR2 YFSETQ.

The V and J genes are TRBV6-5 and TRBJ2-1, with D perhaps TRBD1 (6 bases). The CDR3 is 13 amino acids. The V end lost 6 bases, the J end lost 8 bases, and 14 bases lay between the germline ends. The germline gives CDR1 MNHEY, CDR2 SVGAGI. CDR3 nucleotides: TGTGCCAGCAGCCCAGGCAGGGGCGATGAGCAGTTCTTC. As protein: CASSPGRGDEQFF.

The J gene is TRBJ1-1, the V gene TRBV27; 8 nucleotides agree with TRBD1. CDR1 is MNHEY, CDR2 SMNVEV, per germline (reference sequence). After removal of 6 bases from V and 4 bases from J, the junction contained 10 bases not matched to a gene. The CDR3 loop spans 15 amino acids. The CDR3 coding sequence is TGTGCCAGCAGCCCCAGGGGGCCAGTAGGCACTGAAGCTTTCTTT. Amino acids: CASSPRGPVGTEAFF.

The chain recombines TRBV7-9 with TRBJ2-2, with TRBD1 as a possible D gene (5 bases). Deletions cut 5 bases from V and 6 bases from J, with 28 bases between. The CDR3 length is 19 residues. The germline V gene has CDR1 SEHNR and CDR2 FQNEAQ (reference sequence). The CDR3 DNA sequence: TGTGCCAGCAGCCCCCCCGCCCCCACAGGCAATTTTATGGCCGGGGAGCTGTTTTTT. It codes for CASSPPAPTGNFMAGELFF.

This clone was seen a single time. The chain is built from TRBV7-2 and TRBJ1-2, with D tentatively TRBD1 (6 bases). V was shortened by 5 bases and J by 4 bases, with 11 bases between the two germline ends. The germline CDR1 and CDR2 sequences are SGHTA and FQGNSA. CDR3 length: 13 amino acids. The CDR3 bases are TGTGCCAGCAGCGAGACAGGTTCCTATGGCTACACCTTC. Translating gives CASSETGSYGYTF. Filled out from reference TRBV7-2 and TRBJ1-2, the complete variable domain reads GAGVSQSPSNKVTEKGKDVELRCDPISGHTALYWYRQSLGQGLEFLIYFQGNSAPDKSGLPSDRFSAERTGGSVSTLTIQRTQQEDSAVYLCASSETGSYGYTFGSGTRLTVV.

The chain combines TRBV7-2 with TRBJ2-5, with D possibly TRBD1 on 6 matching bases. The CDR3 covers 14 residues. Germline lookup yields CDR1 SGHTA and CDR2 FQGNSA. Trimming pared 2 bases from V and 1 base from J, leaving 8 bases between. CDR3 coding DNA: TGTGCCAGCAGCTTATCCAGGGGCCAAGAGACCCAGTACTTC. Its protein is CASSLSRGQETQYF.

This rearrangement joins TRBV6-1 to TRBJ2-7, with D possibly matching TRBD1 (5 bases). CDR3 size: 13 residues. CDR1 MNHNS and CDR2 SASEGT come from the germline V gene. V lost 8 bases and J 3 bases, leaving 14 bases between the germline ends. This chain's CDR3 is CASQRGPDYEQYF. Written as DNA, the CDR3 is TGTGCCAGCCAAAGGGGCCCTGACTACGAGCAGTACTTC.

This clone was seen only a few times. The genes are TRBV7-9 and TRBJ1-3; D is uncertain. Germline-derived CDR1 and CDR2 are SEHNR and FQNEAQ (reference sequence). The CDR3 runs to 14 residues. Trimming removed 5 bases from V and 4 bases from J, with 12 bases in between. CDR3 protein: CASSTRGPGNTIYF. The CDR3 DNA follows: TGTGCCAGCAGCACAAGAGGCCCCGGAAACACCATATATTTT.

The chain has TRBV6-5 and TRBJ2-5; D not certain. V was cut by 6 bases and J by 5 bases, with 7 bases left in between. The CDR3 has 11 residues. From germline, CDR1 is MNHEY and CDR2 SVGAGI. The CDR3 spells CASRTRETQYF. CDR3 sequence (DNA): TGTGCCAGCAGGACTCGGGAGACCCAGTACTTC.

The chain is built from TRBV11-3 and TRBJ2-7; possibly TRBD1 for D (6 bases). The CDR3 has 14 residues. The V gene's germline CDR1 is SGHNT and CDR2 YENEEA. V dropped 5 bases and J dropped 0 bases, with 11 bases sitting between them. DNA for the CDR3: TGTGCCAGCAGCCCGGGACACCTCTCCTACGAGCAGTACTTC. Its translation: CASSPGHLSYEQYF.

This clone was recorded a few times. The CDR3 nucleotides read TGTGCCAGCAGTTACAAGGACAGGGGAGGCTATGGCTACACCTTC. This gives the protein CASSYKDRGGYGYTF. This chain links TRBV6-5 with TRBJ1-2; 9 nucleotides line up with TRBD1. The CDR3 has 15 residues. V was clipped by 2 bases and J by 4 bases; unmatched bases: 5. Germline CDR1 and CDR2: MNHEY and SVGAGI.

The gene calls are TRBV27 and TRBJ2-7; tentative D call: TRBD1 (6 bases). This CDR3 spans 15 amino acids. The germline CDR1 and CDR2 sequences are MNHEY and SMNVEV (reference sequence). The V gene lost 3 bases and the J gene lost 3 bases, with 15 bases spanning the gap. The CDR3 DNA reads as TGTGCCAGCAGTTTTCGACAGGCCCTCGACTACGAGCAGTACTTC. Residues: CASSFRQALDYEQYF.

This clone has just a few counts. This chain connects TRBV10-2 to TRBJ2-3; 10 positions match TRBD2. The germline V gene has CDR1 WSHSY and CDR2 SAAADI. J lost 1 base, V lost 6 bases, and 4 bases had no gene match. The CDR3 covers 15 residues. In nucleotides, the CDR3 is TGCGCCAGCAGAGGGCTAGCGGGGGGCACAGATACGCAGTATTTT. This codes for CASRGLAGGTDTQYF.

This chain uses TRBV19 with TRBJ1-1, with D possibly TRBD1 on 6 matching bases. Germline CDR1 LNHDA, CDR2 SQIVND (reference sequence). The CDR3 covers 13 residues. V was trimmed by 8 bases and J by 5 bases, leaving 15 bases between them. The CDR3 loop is CASLQGRGTEAFF. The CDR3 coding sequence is TGTGCCAGTCTACAGGGACGTGGAACTGAAGCTTTCTTT.